This T cell receptor (beta chain) originates from a study of blood T cell repertoires in COVID-19 (TCRdb year 2020). Regarding the study in general: Samples from collaborators originated in the United States, Italy and Spain and spanned both the acute and convalescent phases of COVID-19. Samples were obtained from the ongoing ImmuneRACE study (first 160 participants) and from over 1,000 subjects provided by 6 global collaborators. Sample metadata almost always included a de-identified subject ID, COVID-19 status, age in years and sex. The prospective study material was composed of cDNA or gDNA derived from T cells, B-cell-depleted T cells, or PBMCs. The dataset comprised deeply sampled blood TCRbeta repertoires from subjects exposed to, actively infected with, or recovered from COVID-19. Where available, HLA class I and class II types were taken from metadata supplied by the sample provider and were not determined by assay-based typing. A freely available public database, intended as a resource for researchers studying the immune response to SARS-CoV-2, is where the repertoires were released. The investigation overall reported the following: The quantity of clinical and demographic metadata differed by source and by participant and was supplied without curation.

The immunoSEQ Assay, a bias-controlled multiplex PCR, was used to amplify TCRbeta CDR3 regions from genomic DNA. The study's processing was this. The number of nucleated cells in each sample was estimated by amplification of reference gene primers within the assay. Sequence reads were collapsed and filtered to measure the absolute abundance of every unique TCRbeta CDR3 rearrangement. For each sample, productive Simpson clonality was calculated by taking the square root of Simpson's diversity index across productive rearrangements. Entries here come from immuneACCESS through TCRdb and include only in-frame sequences with V and J called. Some clones fail to appear in such tables; in the studies checked, an unresolved V gene covers under half of the shortfall, and the cause of the remainder is unknown. The V and J calls and clone size come from that table; D and trimming were worked out from the DNA. Here the sample has 130,000 or so clones; over 65% occur a single time. Clones ranked in the top ten supply approximately 4.9% of the sample.

The collaborating institutions used their own protocols to collect whole blood in K2EDTA tubes. For TCRbeta analysis, collaborators shipped samples in one of three forms: frozen whole blood, isolated PBMCs, or DNA extracted from either of those sample types. The cysteine opens and the phenylalanine closes a CDR3 of 13 amino acids. The DNA shown is the 39-base CDR3, in frame from base 1. The germline V and J ends show losses of 0 bases and 5 bases respectively, and no gene match explains 3 bases of the junction. The germline V gene (reference sequence) sets CDR1 to GTSNPN and CDR2 to SVGIG. On this clone itself: No cognate antigen has been identified for it. Nothing much larger sits one base from this clone, and base qualities are not available.

The sample taken for sequencing was peripheral blood. The chain is assembled from TRBV30 and TRBJ2-5; TRBD1 fits 7 bases in the junction. This clonotype was obtained from a woman in her seventies with acute or convalescent COVID-19. The CDR3 region: CAWSVRGPETQYF. The bases read TGTGCCTGGAGTGTAAGGGGGCCTGAGACCCAGTACTTC. The CDR3 plus the reference TRBV30 and TRBJ2-5 genes for the other parts give the full variable domain: SQTIHQWPATLVQPVGSPLSLECTVEGTSNPNLYWYRQAAGRGLQLLFYSVGIGQISSEVPQNLSASRPQDRQFILSSKKLLLSDSGFYLCAWSVRGPETQYFGPGTRLLVL.